This T cell receptor beta chain is from a study of siplizumab effects on memory and regulatory T cells (dated by TCRdb to between 2018 and 2021). Broadly, across the study: The study examined how the anti-CD2 antibody siplizumab affects alloreactive T-cell subsets in allogeneic mixed lymphocyte reactions built from human PBMCs. Beyond this particular receptor, the publication reports: No functional confirmation was obtained for the suppressive function of proliferating Tregs from siplizumab cultures. For roughly 75-96% of proliferating CD4+ or CD8+ clones, no naive or memory phenotype could be assigned. The cumulative frequency of alloreactive sequences traceable to unstimulated CD4+ memory T cells was significantly reduced by siplizumab. Among mappable alloreactive CD4+ clones, an average Treg-derived fraction of roughly 71% was observed with siplizumab, compared with approximately 25% in control reactions. Unstimulated naive T cells appeared more diverse than memory T cells, and naive cells seemed to contribute substantially to the alloresponse. Sequences below about 10^-5 frequency were poorly captured, so only a minor fraction of alloreactive clones could be mapped to unstimulated subsets.

The CDR3 holds 11 amino acids from the cysteine to the phenylalanine. Only the CDR3 portion is preserved as DNA: 33 bases, with reading frame beginning at the first base. The germline ends are 1 base apart after V is trimmed by 6 bases and J by 1 base. From the germline V gene, CDR1 is MGHRA and CDR2 is YSYEKL. Library generation was performed with the immunoSEQ multiplex PCR assay. Roughly 10^5 TCR templates per sample were assayed on the deep sequencing platform. Genomic DNA extracted from sorted T cells was the material used for TCRbeta CDR3 sequencing. The study's processing was this. The R programming language was used for the clonal analysis of the TCRbeta CDR3 data. Unstimulated samples were compared with post-reaction CFSE-low samples to define alloreactive CD4+ and CD8+ clones. Regulatory or non-regulatory origin was assigned to alloreactive CD4+ clones by matching of sequences to sorted unstimulated Treg and non-Treg repertoires. TCRdb retrieved this table from immuneACCESS and kept in-frame rearrangements only. Not all clones are present; in checked studies, unresolved V genes account for under half, and no reason is known for the remainder. Clonal size and the V and J genes are those of that table, whereas D and trimming came from the DNA. The sample records some 80,000 clones, 85% to 95% of which are singletons. In total, the top ten clones hold roughly 18% of the sample.

Sorted unstimulated T cells, along with proliferating T cells recovered from mixed lymphocyte reactions, underwent TCRbeta CDR3 sequencing. Fresh whole blood from ten HLA-typed healthy donors was used as the source from which PBMCs were isolated. Of note for this clone: The clone's antigen remains unknown. No much larger clone is present one base from it, and per-base qualities are unavailable.

In this chain, TRBV4-1 is recombined with TRBJ2-1; a confident D gene designation cannot be given. The sequence derives from a human donor in good health. The source material was CD8+ T cells sorted from blood. The CDR3 in this case is CASRSYNEQFF. Read as DNA, the sequence is TGCGCCAGCAGGTCCTACAATGAGCAGTTCTTC.